This entry describes one TCR beta chain. Its matching antigen is unknown. This entry is derived from a study of shared clonotypes between healthy human individuals. Study-wide results and limits: Sampling covered nothing but blood. Tissue TCR repertoires likely differ from those found in blood. A few donors showed sharing of 4.5% to 5% of naive CD4 clonotypes.

Trimming pared 5 bases from V and 4 bases from J, leaving 11 bases between. Germline V lookup: CDR1 SNHLY, CDR2 FYNNEI. The CDR3 loop spans 13 amino acids. Assay: immunoSEQ multiplex PCR; the TCRdb copy retains only in-frame clones and omits some. The sample holds about 990,000 clones, 78% seen once. The sequence derives from a man aged 18 to 35 in good health. Some clones in this sample may be carry-over from other donors' samples. Sequencing was done on a sample of memory CD4+ T cells from PBMCs. The subset was: CD45RA-negative fraction. This sequence joins TRBV2 and TRBJ1-2; possibly TRBD1 for D (6 bases). This CDR3 reads CASSLGQTYGYTF. The CDR3 DNA reads TGTGCCAGCAGTCTCGGACAGACCTATGGCTACACCTTC.